One sample yielded the 13 T cell receptor beta chains listed below, sequenced in a study of shared clonotypes between healthy human individuals. Terminally differentiated effector memory CD45RA+ cells were left out of the naive CD8 fraction, which was CD45RO-negative and positively selected for CCR7. Measured with immunoSEQ multiplex PCR; TCRdb has only the in-frame clones, and not every one. This table holds some 2 million clones, approximately 95% found once. Sequenced input: naive CD8+ T cells sorted from blood. All receptors come from a man between 18 and 29 years old in good health.

The chain uses TRBV14 and TRBJ2-7; 8 bases map to TRBD1. CDR1 and CDR2 (germline): SGHDN, FVKESK. This CDR3 is 16 amino acids long. Losses at the gene ends were 2 bases for V and 2 bases for J; bases not matched to a gene: 8. In DNA form, the CDR3 reads TGTGCCAGCAGCCAACTTGGAGACAGGGGCCCCTACGAGCAGTACTTC. This codes for CASSQLGDRGPYEQYF. The complete variable domain, with remaining parts taken from reference TRBV14 and TRBJ2-7, reads EAGVTQFPSHSVIEKGQTVTLRCDPISGHDNLYWYRRVMGKEIKFLLHFVKESKQDESGMPNNRFLAERTGGTYSTLKVQPAELEDSGVYFCASSQLGDRGPYEQYFGPGTRLTVT.

The V call is TRBV19, the J call TRBJ2-7; a weak D match, TRBD1 (6 bases). The CDR3 is 13 amino acids. V lost 8 bases, J lost 5 bases, and 16 bases lay in between. In germline, CDR1 is LNHDA, CDR2 SQIVND (reference sequence). This CDR3 reads CASHDRSRDEQYF. As DNA, the CDR3 is TGTGCCAGTCATGACAGGAGTAGAGACGAGCAGTACTTC.

The chain couples TRBV4-3 to TRBJ2-5; tentative D call: TRBD2 (6 bases). V was pared by 1 base and J by 1 base, with 10 bases between. The CDR3 runs 15 residues. Germline CDR1 and CDR2: LGHNA and YSLEER. CDR3 bases: TGCGCCAGCAGCCAAGGGGTAGCGGCCCAAGAGACCCAGTACTTC. Translated: CASSQGVAAQETQYF.

This rearrangement joins TRBV4-3 to TRBJ2-1, with 11 bases lining up with TRBD2. There are 15 residues in the CDR3. J was trimmed by 7 bases and V by 3 bases; bases with no gene match: 5. The V gene's germline CDR1 is LGHNA and CDR2 YSLEER. The CDR3 loop reads CASSHLAGGANEQFF. CDR3 DNA: TGCGCCAGCAGCCACCTAGCGGGAGGAGCAAATGAGCAGTTCTTC.

The V call is TRBV7-9, the J call TRBJ2-2; 7 bases line up with TRBD1. With 4 bases clipped from V and 2 bases from J, the junction kept 13 bases outside the gene matches. Germline CDR1 is SEHNR and CDR2 is FQNEAQ (reference sequence). This CDR3 is built from 18 residues. CDR3: CASSSPGTAITNTGELFF. DNA for the CDR3: TGTGCCAGCAGCTCCCCCGGGACAGCGATCACCAACACCGGGGAGCTGTTTTTT.

The chain links TRBV5-4 to TRBJ2-2, with D possibly TRBD2 on 5 matching bases. V was shortened by 5 bases and J by 5 bases, with 7 bases between the two germline ends. The germline V gene has CDR1 SGHNT and CDR2 YYREEE (reference sequence). The CDR3 length is 12 residues. The CDR3 DNA reads TGTGCCAGCAGGAGGGAGACCGGGGAGCTGTTTTTT. It translates to CASRRETGELFF.

The V call is TRBV7-9, the J call TRBJ2-1; 11 bases map to TRBD2. Per the germline V gene, CDR1 is SEHNR and CDR2 is FQNEAQ (reference sequence). The CDR3 spans 14 residues. V lost 5 bases to trimming and J lost 5 bases; unmatched junction nucleotides: 2. The CDR3 bases are TGTGCCAGCAGCCCGGGACTAGCGGACAATGAGCAGTTCTTC. Translated, it gives CASSPGLADNEQFF.

The V and J genes are TRBV9 and TRBJ2-3; 9 nucleotides agree with TRBD2. Germline V gives CDR1 SGDLS, CDR2 YYNGEE. CDR3 length: 15 residues. V trimming: 2 bases; J trimming: 4 bases; junction bases outside the gene matches: 5. The CDR3 DNA follows: TGTGCCAGCAGCGTGGGGACTAGCAGCGCAGATACGCAGTATTTT. Protein sequence: CASSVGTSSADTQYF.

The rearrangement links TRBV11-2 to TRBJ2-7, with 8 positions matching TRBD2. V was clipped by 2 bases and J by 4 bases; unmatched bases: 10. CDR1 SGHAT and CDR2 FQNNGV come from the germline V gene. The CDR3 consists of 16 residues. The CDR3: CASSLISGGPLYEQYF. CDR3 nucleotide sequence: TGTGCCAGCAGCTTAATCAGCGGGGGACCTCTTTACGAGCAGTACTTC.

About this clone itself: The same CDR3 is also encoded by other DNA sequences in this sample. J is TRBJ2-7 and V is TRBV29-1, with D possibly TRBD2 on 5 matching bases. Trimming removed 1 base at V and 1 base at J, with 5 bases between. The CDR3 is 12 amino acids. CDR1 SQVTM and CDR2 ANQGSEA come from the germline V gene. The DNA of the CDR3 is TGCAGCGTTGAAGGGAGGTCCTACGAGCAGTACTTC. Its protein product is CSVEGRSYEQYF.

J is TRBJ2-7 and V is TRBV27, with D tentatively TRBD1 (6 bases). The CDR3 spans 14 residues. Germline V gives CDR1 MNHEY, CDR2 SMNVEV (reference sequence). Between the trimmed V and J ends, which lost 3 bases and 3 bases, there was a span of 12 bases. Here the CDR3 DNA reads TGTGCCAGCAGTTTTTCAGGGGCATTCTACGAGCAGTACTTC. It specifies CASSFSGAFYEQYF.

The chain is built from TRBV27 and TRBJ2-7, with D possibly TRBD2 on 6 matching bases. The V gene's germline CDR1 is MNHEY and CDR2 SMNVEV (reference sequence). V lost 0 bases to trimming and J lost 5 bases, with 14 bases between them. CDR3 length equals 15 residues. The CDR3 reads CASSLSRQRVDEQYF. The CDR3 region has the DNA TGTGCCAGCAGTTTATCGAGGCAGCGGGTAGACGAGCAGTACTTC.

This clone was detected only once. V and J are TRBV5-1 and TRBJ1-1; D gene unclear. CDR1 and CDR2 from the germline V gene are SGHRS and YFSETQ. Trimming left V 0 bases short and J 6 bases short, with 9 bases between. The CDR3 runs 13 residues. For the CDR3, the DNA is TGCGCCAGCAGCTTGGACTGGGCCGCTGAAGCTTTCTTT. Amino acid sequence: CASSLDWAAEAFF.